These 3 T cell receptor beta chains originate from one sample sequenced in a study of OX40 agonist ivuxolimab in advanced cancers. Sequencing was performed with immunoSEQ multiplex PCR; in TCRdb, only in-frame clones are kept and a portion is missing. The profile shows just over 90,000 clones, 91% of them singletons. Here the sequenced sample was CD4+ or CD8+ T cells sorted from blood, taken in a trial of the OX40 agonist ivuxolimab. The origin of the receptors is an adult with an advanced solid tumor such as melanoma, head and neck, liver or kidney cancer.

The CDR3 reads CAWIRQGQGAFF. DNA for the CDR3: TGTGCCTGGATCCGCCAAGGACAGGGCGCTTTCTTT. This chain joins TRBV30 and TRBJ1-1; TRBD1 agrees at 8 bases. Trimming took 4 bases from V and 11 from J; bases not matched to a gene: 9. In germline, CDR1 is GTSNPN, CDR2 SVGIG (reference sequence). The CDR3 has 12 amino acids.

This chain connects TRBV6-5 to TRBJ2-2; 11 bases are a match to TRBD2. Germline loops: CDR1 MNHEY, CDR2 SVGAGI. V trimming: 0 bases; J trimming: 14 bases; junction bases outside the gene matches: 8. The CDR3 is 15 residues long. Here the CDR3 DNA reads TGTGCCAGCAGTTACTCCCACGGGACTAGCGGTTACCTGTTTTTT. It translates to CASSYSHGTSGYLFF.

This chain joins TRBV7-9 and TRBJ2-1; 7 nucleotides match TRBD2. After removal of 3 bases from V and 4 bases from J, the junction contained 3 bases not matched to a gene. Germline V gene sequence: CDR1 SEHNR, CDR2 FQNEAQ (reference sequence). The CDR3 totals 14 residues. This CDR3 reads CASSLLADYNEQFF. CDR3 sequence (DNA): TGTGCCAGCAGCTTGCTAGCGGATTACAATGAGCAGTTCTTC.